The 2 T cell receptor beta chains reported below all come from one sample, sequenced in a study of beta chain features in type 1 diabetes. Expressed TCRB transcripts were sequenced, since all the RNA that had been isolated was reverse transcribed. Measured with immunoSEQ multiplex PCR; TCRdb has only the in-frame clones, and not every one. The sample contains around 150,000 clones, around 8.4% of which appear only once. No antigen is known for these receptors. General study findings and limits: The study found moderately but significantly shorter TCRB CDR3s in all four CD4+ subsets of Type 1 diabetes patients.

The sequenced sample was central memory CD4+ T cells from blood. These receptors originate from a woman between 18 and 29 years old with type 1 diabetes.

The CDR3 region has the DNA TGTGCCAGCAGCTTGGACCGGGTAAGCGAGCAGTACTTC. It is translated as CASSLDRVSEQYF. The chain carries TRBV5-4 and TRBJ2-7; D ambiguous. The CDR3 sequence is 13 residues long. CDR1 and CDR2 from the germline V gene are SGHNT and YYREEE (reference sequence). The germline V and J ends were trimmed by 0 bases and 6 bases, with 10 bases remaining between them.

This clone was picked up a small number of times. V and J are TRBV5-1 and TRBJ2-7; D remains ambiguous. Trimming took 4 bases from V and 7 from J, leaving 9 bases between them. The germline CDR1 and CDR2 sequences are SGHRS and YFSETQ. This CDR3 spans 11 amino acids. The CDR3, as DNA: TGCGCCAGCAGCGACTCGATGGAGCAGTACTTC. Its protein product is CASSDSMEQYF.